This TCR beta chain derives from a study of human T cells and chemical hapten exposure. Study-level results: Unchanged with DPC sensitization were TCRs above 1 in 1000 frequency. As the donors had alopecia, their immune response may differ from healthy people's.

About this clonotype itself: Its target is unknown.

Sample time point: pre-sensitization, week 0. Documented treatment: therapeutic diphenylcyclopropenone sensitization with weekly scalp DPC. Patients had alopecia, were aged 18 to 70, and were not pregnant. Researchers extracted total RNA from unfractionated whole blood. MiXCR, run by TCRdb on the RACE reads, gives a single entry per CDR3 protein. The sample consists of approximately 370,000 distinct CDR3 sequences, 4.5% to 5.5% of them appearing once. The sequence was collected from a woman under 30 with alopecia areata. Some clones in this sample may be carry-over from other donors' samples. The material sequenced was whole blood, taken in connection with sensitization to the hapten diphenylcyclopropenone (DPC).

CDR3 sequence reads: CASSYGSREQFF. As DNA, the CDR3 is TGTGCCAGCAGTTACGGTTCCCGGGAGCAGTTCTTC. This chain links TRBV6-2 or TRBV6-3 with TRBJ2-1; no definite D call. V was cut by 2 bases and J by 10 bases, with 9 bases left in between. The CDR3 extends over 12 amino acids. CDR1 and CDR2 (germline): MNHEY, SVGEGT.